The 4 T cell receptor beta chains below come from one sample, sequenced in a study of blood T cell repertoires in COVID-19. Sequencing used immunoSEQ multiplex PCR; TCRdb keeps in-frame clones, though not all of them. This table holds under 300,000 clones, less than 90% found once. The sequenced material came from PBMCs or T cells enriched from blood (not recorded which). The receptors derive from a woman in her forties or fifties who had recovered from COVID-19.

This chain links TRBV6-2 or TRBV6-3 with TRBJ1-1; D gene uncertain. The CDR3 covers 15 residues. V lost 2 bases to trimming and J lost 1 base, with 11 bases between them. Germline V gene lookup returns CDR1 MNHEY and CDR2 SVGEGT. Here the CDR3 reads CASSYLAGKNTEAFF. The CDR3 coding sequence is TGTGCCAGCAGTTACCTTGCAGGCAAGAACACTGAAGCTTTCTTT.

The chain links TRBV4-3 to TRBJ2-1; D is unresolved. Trimming stripped 5 bases from V and 10 bases from J, with 9 bases between. This CDR3 is 11 amino acids long. Germline V gene data show CDR1 as LGHNA and CDR2 as YSLEER. The CDR3 nucleotides are TGCGCCAGCAGCTCAGAGCGAGAGCAGTTCTTC. Translation: CASSSEREQFF.

The chain combines TRBV30 with TRBJ1-4; 7 nucleotides agree with TRBD1. CDR3 size: 14 residues. Trimming at V came to 2 bases and at J to 7 bases, leaving 7 bases not matched to a gene. CDR1 and CDR2 (germline): GTSNPN, SVGIG (reference sequence). CDR3 sequence reads: CAWSLRQGPEKLFF. CDR3 coding DNA: TGTGCCTGGAGTCTTCGACAGGGTCCTGAAAAACTGTTTTTT.

This sequence joins TRBV6-4 and TRBJ2-1; 13 bases align to TRBD2. Trimming removed 5 bases from V and 6 bases from J; junction bases left unmatched: 10. Germline V lookup: CDR1 MRHNA, CDR2 SNTAGT. The CDR3 is made up of 17 amino acids. CDR3: CASSRSAGTSGINEQFF. The CDR3, as DNA: TGTGCCAGCAGTCGCTCCGCCGGGACTAGCGGGATCAATGAGCAGTTCTTC.